This record covers a single T cell receptor (beta chain). Its specificity is unknown. The sample is drawn from a study of shared clonotypes between healthy human individuals. Germline lookup yields CDR1 MNHEY and CDR2 SMNVEV (reference sequence). V was trimmed by 6 bases and J by 3 bases, leaving 14 bases between them. This CDR3 comprises 14 residues. The investigators split CD4+ cells into a CD45RA+ naive subset and a CD45RA-negative memory subset. For each subset, genomic DNA was distributed in equal portions over several immunoSEQ plates. The assay was immunoSEQ multiplex PCR, and TCRdb's table has in-frame clones only and misses some. This table holds 2 million to 3 million clones, 93% found once. Study-level results: Genetic and exposure-history diversity was limited by the small donor number.

The receptor was derived from a young man in good health. Some clones in this sample may be carry-over from other donors' samples. The V and J genes are TRBV27 and TRBJ1-2; D may be TRBD1 (5 bases). The sample taken for sequencing was naive CD4+ T cells from PBMCs. The subset is: CD45RA+ positively selected. DNA for the CDR3: TGTGCCAGCAGCAGCCGAGGGACCGACTATGGCTACACCTTC. Protein product: CASSSRGTDYGYTF.